The rows below give T cell receptor beta chains drawn from one sample of a study of human T cells and chemical hapten exposure. TCRdb passed the RACE reads through MiXCR, listing each CDR3 protein once. The repertoire holds approximately 90,000 distinct CDR3 sequences, with over 9.5% as singletons. The sample was whole blood, taken in connection with sensitization to the hapten diphenylcyclopropenone (DPC). The receptors derive from a man aged 35-49 years with alopecia areata. Some clones in this sample may be carry-over from other donors' samples. Both conserved end residues are part of each CDR3. Fields, in order: D gene, J gene, V gene, clone size, CDR3 length, CDR3 DNA, CDR3 protein. D genes are given only for firm matches. Clone size appears in some rows only: once, few, many, or a class for an expanded clone.

>NA|TRBJ2-5|TRBV19|NA|15
TGTGCCAGTAGTATAGCGGCCAGATCCAAAGAGACCCAGTACTTC
CASSIAARSKETQYF
>NA|TRBJ2-5|TRBV7-8|few|13
TGTGCCAGCAGCTTAGGGGACCAAGAGACCCAGTACTTC
CASSLGDQETQYF
>TRBD1|TRBJ1-1|TRBV18|NA|15
TGTGCCAGCTCGGGACAGGCACCTACGAACACTGAAGCTTTCTTT
CASSGQAPTNTEAFF
>NA|TRBJ2-1|TRBV9|few|16
TGTGCCAGCAGCGTAGCCCCGGTTTGGGCCTACAATGAGCAGTTCTTC
CASSVAPVWAYNEQFF
>NA|TRBJ2-5|TRBV5-1|NA|14
TGCGCCAGCAGCTTTACAGCGTTCCAAGAGACCCAGTACTTC
CASSFTAFQETQYF
>NA|TRBJ1-6|TRBV9|many|15
TGTGCCAGCAGCGTAGCTGGGGGAGAGAATTCACCCCTCCACTTT
CASSVAGGENSPLHF
>NA|TRBJ2-1|TRBV5-1|NA|15
TGCGCCAGCAGAGGACAGCTGAGCTCCTACAATGAGCAGTTCTTC
CASRGQLSSYNEQFF
>NA|TRBJ2-7|TRBV7-2|NA|12
TGTGCCAGCAGCTTCCTGAGGTACGAGCAGTACTTC
CASSFLRYEQYF
>NA|TRBJ2-7|TRBV2|few|15
TGTGCCAGCAGTTCACAGGGAATTAGCTCCTACGAGCAGTACTTC
CASSSQGISSYEQYF
>NA|TRBJ1-2|TRBV5-1|many|15
TGCGCCAGCAGCTTGGGCCCCTCAAAGAACTATGGCTACACCTTC
CASSLGPSKNYGYTF
>TRBD2|TRBJ2-3|TRBV7-2|NA|16
TGTGCCAGCAGCTCCTCGACTAGCGGGAGAGCTGATACGCAGTATTTT
CASSSSTSGRADTQYF
>NA|TRBJ1-5|TRBV7-2|NA|14
TGTGCCAGCAGCTATGGTGGGGTTGGTCAGCCCCAGCATTTT
CASSYGGVGQPQHF
>NA|TRBJ1-1|TRBV12-3/TRBV12-4|many|14
TGTGCCAGCAGCCCAATGGGGGCGAACACTGAAGCTTTCTTT
CASSPMGANTEAFF
>NA|TRBJ2-7|TRBV5-1|NA|13
TGCGCCAGCAGCGACCGACCTACCTACGAGCAGTACTTC
CASSDRPTYEQYF
>TRBD1|TRBJ2-1|TRBV4-3|NA|15
TGCGCCAGCAGCCAAGGGACAGGGGTCGAAAATGAGCAGTTCTTC
CASSQGTGVENEQFF
>TRBD2|TRBJ2-3|TRBV9|NA|17
TGTGCCAGCAGCGTAGGGACTAGCTACCAAAACACAGATACGCAGTATTTT
CASSVGTSYQNTDTQYF
>TRBD1|TRBJ1-4|TRBV7-9|NA|19
TGTGCCAGCAGCTCCCCGGGGGGGGCTACAGGGGACATTAATGAAAAACTGTTTTTT
CASSSPGGATGDINEKLFF
>TRBD1|TRBJ1-6|TRBV12-3/TRBV12-4|few|15
TGTGCCAGCAGTTTTGGGGGACAGGGGAGTTCACCCCTCCACTTT
CASSFGGQGSSPLHF
>NA|TRBJ1-1|TRBV28|NA|14
TGTGCCAGCAGTTTGCATACAGGGCCCACTGAAGCTTTCTTT
CASSLHTGPTEAFF
>NA|TRBJ2-5|TRBV20-1|NA|13
TGCAGTGCACGTTTCAAGGGGGAAGAGACCCAGTACTTC
CSARFKGEETQYF
>NA|TRBJ2-7|TRBV6-2/TRBV6-3|few|16
TGTGCCAGCAGTTACTCGACGCGGATTCTATCCTACGAGCAGTACTTC
CASSYSTRILSYEQYF
>TRBD1|TRBJ1-3|TRBV29-1|many|14
TGCAGCGTGAGGACAGGGTCGTCTGGAAACACCATATATTTT
CSVRTGSSGNTIYF
>TRBD1|TRBJ1-4|TRBV6-2/TRBV6-3|NA|19
TGTGCCAGCAGTTACCGAACCGGGACAGGGGATCTACGTCAAGAAAAACTGTTTTTT
CASSYRTGTGDLRQEKLFF
>NA|TRBJ1-5|TRBV6-6|many|14
TGTGCCAGCGGGGATGGGAATGGCAATCAGCCCCAGCATTTT
CASGDGNGNQPQHF
>NA|TRBJ1-5|TRBV14|many|13
TGTGCCAGCAGCCAAGCTTTCGGTCAGCCCCAGCATTTT
CASSQAFGQPQHF
>TRBD2|TRBJ2-5|TRBV7-9|many|13
TGTGCCAGCAGCTTTAGCGGGGAAGAGACCCAGTACTTC
CASSFSGEETQYF
>NA|TRBJ2-4|TRBV14|few|15
TGTGCCAGCAGCCAAACACCGGGAGCCAAAAACATTCAGTACTTC
CASSQTPGAKNIQYF
>TRBD2|TRBJ2-1|TRBV6-2/TRBV6-3|few|18
TGTGCCAGCAGCTTCCAACGGGGACTAGCGGTCGCTAACGGTGAGCAGTTCTTC
CASSFQRGLAVANGEQFF
>NA|TRBJ2-3|TRBV6-6|NA|13
TGTGCCAGCAGTTCTTACAACACAGATACGCAGTATTTT
CASSSYNTDTQYF
>TRBD2|TRBJ2-2|TRBV7-6|few|15
TGTGCCAGCAGAGCGGGAGCCCGTTTCGCCGGGGAGCTGTTTTTT
CASRAGARFAGELFF